A single sample is the source of the 13 T cell receptor beta chains below, sequenced in a study of cytomegalovirus exposure and HLA in healthy donors. Profiling relied on immunoSEQ multiplex PCR, and the TCRdb table lists in-frame clones only, not all of them. Of around 300,000 clones in the sample, roughly 86% were seen once. Sequencing was performed on PBMCs. Receptors were obtained from a man aged 30-40 years in good health and CMV-seronegative.

Comment on this clone: With a much larger clone just one base away, this may be a read error. This sequence joins TRBV14 and TRBJ1-2; D may be TRBD1 (5 bases). Germline CDR1 and CDR2: SGHDN and FVKESK. This CDR3 contains 12 residues. Between the trimmed V and J ends, which lost 6 bases and 4 bases, there was a span of 9 bases. CDR3 nucleotides: TGTGCCAGCAGTCGTGACAGCTATGGCTACACCTTC. Translated, it gives CASSRDSYGYTF.

The rearrangement uses TRBV5-6 and TRBJ1-2; TRBD1 is a possible D gene (5 bases). CDR3 length: 14 residues. Germline V CDR1 and CDR2: SGHDT, YYEEEE. The V and J ends lost 0 bases and 4 bases respectively, with 10 bases between them. The CDR3 is CASSLAGLGYGYTF. The CDR3 region has the DNA TGTGCCAGCAGCTTGGCAGGGTTGGGCTATGGCTACACCTTC.

This chain links TRBV14 with TRBJ1-2, with 7 bases fitting TRBD1. The CDR3 runs to 14 residues. CDR1 and CDR2 (germline): SGHDN, FVKESK. The trim removed 2 bases at V and 4 bases at J, leaving 4 bases unmatched. The CDR3 coding sequence is TGTGCCAGCAGCCAAAGACAGGGCTTCTATGGCTACACCTTC. Its protein product is CASSQRQGFYGYTF. Based on the CDR3 plus reference TRBV14 and TRBJ1-2, the full variable domain is EAGVTQFPSHSVIEKGQTVTLRCDPISGHDNLYWYRRVMGKEIKFLLHFVKESKQDESGMPNNRFLAERTGGTYSTLKVQPAELEDSGVYFCASSQRQGFYGYTFGSGTRLTVV.

The genes are TRBV25-1 and TRBJ1-5; 9 bases agree with TRBD1. CDR1 and CDR2 from the germline V gene are MGHDK and SYGVNS. The CDR3 is 15 residues long. Germline trimming cut 1 base from V and 5 bases from J; bases unmatched to any gene: 3. In DNA, the CDR3 is TGTGCCAGCAGTGAATCAGGGACAGGGCATCAGCCCCAGCATTTT. It is translated as CASSESGTGHQPQHF.

The V call is TRBV5-1, the J call TRBJ2-3, with 7 bases that match TRBD1. V lost 4 bases and J lost 6; bases outside the gene matches: 11. The length of the CDR3 is 15 residues. CDR1 and CDR2 (germline): SGHRS, YFSETQ. Here the CDR3 DNA reads TGCGCCAGCAGCCACGACAGGGTCGGTAGGGATACGCAGTATTTT. This sequence encodes CASSHDRVGRDTQYF.

The chain carries TRBV7-8 and TRBJ2-7; 7 positions match TRBD2. J was trimmed by 3 bases and V by 4 bases; bases with no gene match: 9. This CDR3 has 15 residues. Germline CDR1 reads SGHVS; CDR2 reads FQNEAQ. The CDR3: CASSSLAGVLYEQYF. CDR3 coding DNA: TGTGCCAGCAGCTCCTTGGCGGGGGTCCTCTACGAGCAGTACTTC.

The chain joins TRBV6-4 to TRBJ2-5, with D perhaps matching TRBD2 (5 bases). V lost 0 bases and J lost 4, with 6 bases in between. This CDR3 has 13 amino acids. Per the germline V gene, CDR1 is MRHNA and CDR2 is SNTAGT. The CDR3 sequence is CASSDSRGETQYF. The CDR3 coding sequence is TGTGCCAGCAGTGACTCACGGGGAGAGACCCAGTACTTC.

Of note for this clone: One end of the junction varies from germline; a read error may be responsible. CDR3: CASSEGGKLFF. Written as DNA, the CDR3 is TGTGCCAGCAGCGAGGGCGGGAAGCTGTTTTTT. The chain combines TRBV9 with TRBJ2-2; TRBD2 might be the D (6 bases). From germline, CDR1 is SGDLS and CDR2 YYNGEE. The CDR3 runs 11 residues.

The V call is TRBV4-1, the J call TRBJ2-7; the match to TRBD1 covers 9 bases. The CDR3 is 16 amino acids. Germline CDR1 and CDR2: MGHRA and YSYEKL. The trim removed 6 bases at V and 4 bases at J, leaving 13 bases unmatched. DNA of the CDR3: TGCGCCAGCAGTCTCAGACCGGGACAGGGCCCATACGAGCAGTACTTC. As protein: CASSLRPGQGPYEQYF.

V and J are TRBV5-4 and TRBJ1-2, with a tentative D call TRBD1 (6 bases). Deletions cut 0 bases from V and 8 bases from J, with 11 bases between. From germline, CDR1 is SGHNT and CDR2 YYREEE (reference sequence). The CDR3 spans 13 residues. The DNA of the CDR3 is TGTGCCAGCAGCTTGGTGGGGGCACAGGGCTACACCTTC. Protein product: CASSLVGAQGYTF. The full variable domain, its missing parts supplied by reference TRBV5-4 and TRBJ1-2, is ETGVTQSPTHLIKTRGQQVTLRCSSQSGHNTVSWYQQALGQGPQFIFQYYREEENGRGNFPPRFSGLQFPNYSSELNVNALELDDSALYLCASSLVGAQGYTFGSGTRLTVV.

The rearrangement uses TRBV7-9 and TRBJ1-1; 9 bases fit TRBD1. CDR1 and CDR2 from the germline V gene are SEHNR and FQNEAQ (reference sequence). This CDR3 contains 13 residues. V shed 7 bases and J 6 bases; nucleotides not matched to a gene: 6. The DNA of the CDR3 is TGTGCCAGCATCAAGGACAGGGGACCTGAAGCTTTCTTT. It yields the protein CASIKDRGPEAFF.

The rearrangement joins TRBV7-2 to TRBJ2-5, with 10 positions matching TRBD2. This CDR3 has 17 residues. Germline V gene data show CDR1 as SGHTA and CDR2 as FQGNSA. V was clipped by 3 bases and J by 1 base; unmatched bases: 8. The CDR3 bases are TGTGCCAGCAGCTTGAATAGACTAGCGGGCCGCCAAGAGACCCAGTACTTC. It is translated as CASSLNRLAGRQETQYF.

The V and J genes are TRBV14 and TRBJ2-3, with TRBD1 matching 9 bases. Germline CDR1 reads SGHDN; CDR2 reads FVKESK. This CDR3 region has 18 residues. V shed 1 base, J shed 4 bases, and the junction held 12 bases outside the gene matches. This CDR3 is CASSQGAWGTGTADTQYF. CDR3 DNA sequence: TGTGCCAGCAGCCAAGGGGCTTGGGGGACAGGGACCGCAGATACGCAGTATTTT. The full variable domain, completed using reference TRBV14 and TRBJ2-3, is EAGVTQFPSHSVIEKGQTVTLRCDPISGHDNLYWYRRVMGKEIKFLLHFVKESKQDESGMPNNRFLAERTGGTYSTLKVQPAELEDSGVYFCASSQGAWGTGTADTQYFGPGTRLTVL.